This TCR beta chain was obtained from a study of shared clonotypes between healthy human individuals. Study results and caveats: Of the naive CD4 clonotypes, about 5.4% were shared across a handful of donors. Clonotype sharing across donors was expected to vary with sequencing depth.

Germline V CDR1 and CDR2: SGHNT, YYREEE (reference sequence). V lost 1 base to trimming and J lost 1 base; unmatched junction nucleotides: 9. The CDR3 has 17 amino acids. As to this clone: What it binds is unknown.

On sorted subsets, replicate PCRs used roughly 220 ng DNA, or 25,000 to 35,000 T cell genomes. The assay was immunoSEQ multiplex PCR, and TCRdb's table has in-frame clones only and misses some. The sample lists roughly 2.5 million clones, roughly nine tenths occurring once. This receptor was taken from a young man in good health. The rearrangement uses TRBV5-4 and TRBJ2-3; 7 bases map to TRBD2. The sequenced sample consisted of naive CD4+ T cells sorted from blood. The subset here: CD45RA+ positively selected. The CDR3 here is CASSLYFGGGGTDTQYF. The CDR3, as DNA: TGTGCCAGCAGCTTGTATTTCGGGGGAGGGGGCACAGATACGCAGTATTTT.